The 17 T cell receptor beta chains below were found in one sample sequenced in a study of CD8+ T cells in alopecia areata. RNA extraction was followed by reverse transcription into cDNA, which acted as the sequencing template. Using immunoSEQ multiplex PCR, the repertoire was profiled, and TCRdb retains in-frame clones only, with some absent. The table includes approximately 210,000 clones, 64% detected once. Stated treatment: oral pan-JAK inhibitor, 5-10 mg twice daily. Sequencing used CD4+ T cells sorted from blood, obtained at week 4, from a patient treated with tofacitinib. The receptors were sampled from a human donor with alopecia areata.

The chain recombines TRBV30 with TRBJ1-5; D gene uncertain. CDR1 and CDR2 (germline): GTSNPN, SVGIG (reference sequence). Trimming took off 2 bases at V and 2 bases at J, with 7 bases between the two ends. CDR3 length equals 13 residues. The CDR3 DNA reads as TGTGCCTGGAGTAGGGCAGGCAATCAGCCCCAGCATTTT. Its protein is CAWSRAGNQPQHF. Using reference TRBV30 and TRBJ1-5 for the parts outside the CDR3, the full variable domain is SQTIHQWPATLVQPVGSPLSLECTVEGTSNPNLYWYRQAAGRGLQLLFYSVGIGQISSEVPQNLSASRPQDRQFILSSKKLLLSDSGFYLCAWSRAGNQPQHFGDGTRLSIL.

The chain joins TRBV7-2 to TRBJ2-5; the match to TRBD2 covers 9 bases. Trimming at V came to 5 bases and at J to 2 bases, leaving 3 bases not matched to a gene. The CDR3 has 14 residues. Germline assignment: CDR1 SGHTA and CDR2 FQGNSA. CDR3 DNA: TGTGCCAGCAGCGAGGGACTAGCTCAAGAGACCCAGTACTTC. It specifies CASSEGLAQETQYF.

The V call is TRBV30, the J call TRBJ1-1; possible D gene TRBD1, 5 bases. The germline V and J ends were trimmed by 4 bases and 4 bases, with 19 bases remaining between them. This CDR3 is 15 amino acids long. From germline, CDR1 is GTSNPN and CDR2 SVGIG (reference sequence). The CDR3 region is CAWKPGLILSTEAFF. The CDR3 bases are TGTGCCTGGAAACCGGGACTCATCTTGTCCACTGAAGCTTTCTTT.

A single count supports this clone. J is TRBJ2-5 and V is TRBV19; weak D call: TRBD2 (7 bases). Germline V CDR1 and CDR2: LNHDA, SQIVND (reference sequence). With 5 bases removed from V and 5 bases from J, the gap between germline ends came to 15 bases. This CDR3 is 14 amino acids long. The CDR3 loop is CASSPTWGGETQYF. DNA of the CDR3: TGTGCCAGTAGTCCAACCTGGGGGGGCGAGACCCAGTACTTC.

The genes are TRBV29-1 and TRBJ2-1; 8 bases line up with TRBD1. CDR1 and CDR2 (germline): SQVTM, ANQGSEA. This CDR3 has 14 amino acids. The V and J ends lost 7 bases and 5 bases, in that order; junction bases with no gene match: 10. CDR3 protein: CSATRGTGHNEQFF. CDR3 nucleotides: TGCAGCGCCACCCGAGGGACAGGCCACAATGAGCAGTTCTTC.

V usage is TRBV5-1 and J usage is TRBJ1-1; D perhaps matches TRBD1 (5 bases). Trimming stripped 0 bases from V and 4 bases from J, with 10 bases between. The germline CDR1 and CDR2 sequences are SGHRS and YFSETQ. This CDR3 comprises 14 residues. CDR3 sequence reads: CASSLEAGSTEAFF. DNA of the CDR3: TGCGCCAGCAGCTTGGAAGCAGGGAGCACTGAAGCTTTCTTT.

CDR3 amino acids: CASSPQGANGYTF. The CDR3 DNA follows: TGTGCCAGCAGCCCACAGGGGGCGAATGGCTACACCTTC. The chain employs TRBV7-9 and TRBJ1-2; 9 positions match TRBD1. V gave up 5 bases and J gave up 6 bases; unmatched junction bases: 4. The germline gives CDR1 SEHNR, CDR2 FQNEAQ (reference sequence). The CDR3 covers 13 residues. Drawing the rest from reference TRBV7-9 and TRBJ1-2, the complete variable domain is DTGVSQNPRHKITKRGQNVTFRCDPISEHNRLYWYRQTLGQGPEFLTYFQNEAQLEKSRLLSDRFSAERPKGSFSTLEIQRTEQGDSAMYLCASSPQGANGYTFGSGTRLTVV.

The V call is TRBV5-1, the J call TRBJ2-3; D may match TRBD1 or TRBD2 (5 bases each). Trimming left V 0 bases short and J 5 bases short, with 13 bases between. The CDR3 runs 15 residues. Germline CDR1 SGHRS, CDR2 YFSETQ. CDR3 amino acids: CASSLDGGFGDTQYF. DNA of the CDR3: TGCGCCAGCAGCTTGGATGGGGGTTTTGGAGATACGCAGTATTTT.

The chain has TRBV7-9 and TRBJ1-5; the match to TRBD1 covers 7 bases. The CDR3 is 16 amino acids. Germline CDR1 SEHNR, CDR2 FQNEAQ (reference sequence). J gave up 7 bases and V 1 base, and 10 bases lay outside the gene matches. As DNA, the CDR3 is TGTGCCAGCAGCTTAGAGGGCGGCAGGGGGGAACAGCCCCAGCATTTT. This encodes CASSLEGGRGEQPQHF.

CDR3 region: CASSQDPVLAGTYNEQFF. DNA for the CDR3: TGTGCCAGCAGCCAAGACCCCGTACTAGCGGGGACCTACAATGAGCAGTTCTTC. This sequence joins TRBV4-2 and TRBJ2-1; 10 positions match TRBD2. V was pared by 0 bases and J by 2 bases, with 7 bases of the junction left unmatched. The CDR3 contains 18 residues. From germline, CDR1 is LGHNA and CDR2 YNFKEQ.

V gene TRBV10-3 combines with J gene TRBJ1-4; the D gene is possibly TRBD1 (5 bases). CDR1 is ENHRY and CDR2 is SYGVKD in the germline V gene. V lost 2 bases, J lost 7 bases, and 11 bases lay in between. This CDR3 has 14 residues. CDR3 bases: TGTGCCATCAGTGAGATGGGGGGGAGTGAAAAACTGTTTTTT. Its translation is CAISEMGGSEKLFF.

V usage is TRBV23-1 and J usage is TRBJ1-5; D call uncertain. TRBV23-1 is an open reading frame whose function is uncertain. The CDR3 spans 12 residues. V was trimmed by 6 bases and J by 4 bases, leaving 7 bases between them. Here the CDR3 reads CASSPVNQPQHF. CDR3 coding DNA: TGCGCCAGCAGCCCTGTTAATCAGCCCCAGCATTTT.

The chain carries TRBV28 and TRBJ2-3; TRBD1 matches at 8 bases. The CDR3 spans 16 residues. The germline V gene has CDR1 MDHEN and CDR2 SYDVKM. Trimming removed 7 bases from V and 6 bases from J; junction bases left unmatched: 15. This CDR3 is CASTPNEAGGLDTQYF. The DNA of the CDR3 is TGTGCCAGCACTCCTAACGAGGCAGGGGGCTTGGATACGCAGTATTTT.

This clone occurred once. The chain combines TRBV2 with TRBJ2-7; 11 positions agree with TRBD1. V was clipped by 7 bases and J by 1 base; unmatched bases: 3. The CDR3 consists of 14 residues. Germline CDR1 SNHLY, CDR2 FYNNEI. DNA of the CDR3: TGTGCCAGCATTGGGACAGGGGGGTCCTACGAGCAGTACTTC. This encodes CASIGTGGSYEQYF.

The chain employs TRBV7-2 and TRBJ2-7, with 7 bases that match TRBD1. Germline values: CDR1 SGHTA, CDR2 FQGNSA. The CDR3 sequence is 14 residues long. Losses at the gene ends were 5 bases for V and 3 bases for J; bases not matched to a gene: 7. In DNA, the CDR3 is TGTGCCAGCAGCATAACAGGGGCCAACTACGAGCAGTACTTC. Translated, it gives CASSITGANYEQYF. Using reference TRBV7-2 and TRBJ2-7 for the parts outside the CDR3, the full variable domain is GAGVSQSPSNKVTEKGKDVELRCDPISGHTALYWYRQSLGQGLEFLIYFQGNSAPDKSGLPSDRFSAERTGGSVSTLTIQRTQQEDSAVYLCASSITGANYEQYFGPGTRLTVT.

This clone was detected a few times. V is TRBV11-2 and J is TRBJ2-5, with TRBD2 matching 12 bases. The CDR3 contains 17 residues. Losses at the gene ends were 5 bases for V and 4 bases for J; bases not matched to a gene: 11. Germline-derived CDR1 and CDR2 are SGHAT and FQNNGV. The CDR3 here is CASSVGTSGGSGETQYF. The CDR3 nucleotides are TGTGCCAGCAGCGTCGGCACTAGCGGGGGGAGTGGAGAGACCCAGTACTTC.

The chain combines TRBV2 with TRBJ2-7, with 9 bases that match TRBD1. This CDR3 contains 15 residues. Losses at the gene ends were 8 bases for V and 2 bases for J; bases not matched to a gene: 10. From germline, CDR1 is SNHLY and CDR2 FYNNEI. In DNA, the CDR3 is TGTGCCAGCCTTGGACAGGGGCCCACTCCCTACGAGCAGTACTTC. Translating it yields CASLGQGPTPYEQYF.